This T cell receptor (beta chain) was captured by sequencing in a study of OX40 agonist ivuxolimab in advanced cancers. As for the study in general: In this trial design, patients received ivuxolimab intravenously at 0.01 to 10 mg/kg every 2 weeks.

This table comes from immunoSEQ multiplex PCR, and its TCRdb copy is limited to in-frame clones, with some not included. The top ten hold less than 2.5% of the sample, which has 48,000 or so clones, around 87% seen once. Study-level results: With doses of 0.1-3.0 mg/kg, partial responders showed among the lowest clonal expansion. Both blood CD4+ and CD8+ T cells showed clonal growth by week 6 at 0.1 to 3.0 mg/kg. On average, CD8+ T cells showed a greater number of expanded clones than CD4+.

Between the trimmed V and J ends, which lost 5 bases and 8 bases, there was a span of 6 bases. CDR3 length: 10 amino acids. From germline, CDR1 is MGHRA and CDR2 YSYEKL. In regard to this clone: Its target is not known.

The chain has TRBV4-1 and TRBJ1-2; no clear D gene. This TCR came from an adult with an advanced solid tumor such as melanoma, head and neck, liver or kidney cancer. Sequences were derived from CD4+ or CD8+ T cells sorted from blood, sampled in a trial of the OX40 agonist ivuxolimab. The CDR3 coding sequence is TGCGCCAGCAGCTCGAGGGGCTACACCTTC. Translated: CASSSRGYTF.